This is a list of T cell receptor beta chains from one sample in a study of graft-versus-host responses after intestinal transplantation. Measured with immunoSEQ multiplex PCR; TCRdb has only the in-frame clones, and not every one. The table shows tens of thousands of clones, with roughly 90% occurring only once. No antigens are known for them. Sample: unstimulated CD4+ T cells sorted from spleen or lymph node cells, taken before intestinal transplant. The receptors were gathered from a human donor who received an intestinal transplant. The CDR3 runs from the conserved cysteine through the conserved F or W. Fields, in order: J gene, V gene, clone size, D gene, CDR3 protein, CDR3 DNA. D genes are given only for firm matches. Clone size is stated in some rows and not others, as once, few, many or a class when expanded.

TRBJ1-6	TRBV25-1	NA	NA	CASSEWLGYSPLHF	TGTGCCAGCAGTGAATGGCTGGGCTATTCACCCCTCCACTTT
TRBJ1-5	TRBV19	once	NA	CASSPQTEISNQPQHF	TGTGCCAGTAGCCCCCAGACAGAGATTAGCAATCAGCCCCAGCATTTT
TRBJ1-4	TRBV18	once	TRBD1	CASSPRPGTGGEKLFF	TGTGCCAGCTCACCAAGACCCGGGACAGGCGGTGAAAAACTGTTTTTT
TRBJ1-2	TRBV10-2	NA	TRBD1	CASTGRGQVYGYTF	TGCGCCAGCACCGGCAGGGGGCAGGTCTATGGCTACACCTTC
TRBJ2-1	TRBV7-9	NA	TRBD2	CASSSFRGGRNEQFF	TGTGCCAGCAGCTCCTTCCGGGGGGGACGCAATGAGCAGTTCTTC
TRBJ1-6	TRBV6-1	NA	NA	CASSEEWRNSPLHF	TGTGCCAGCAGTGAAGAGTGGAGAAATTCACCCCTCCACTTT
TRBJ2-3	TRBV19	NA	TRBD1	CASSVRVSGTALAPTLTQYF	TGTGCCAGTAGTGTGAGGGTGTCCGGGACAGCCCTCGCTCCCACATTGACACAGTATTTT
TRBJ2-7	TRBV7-9	NA	NA	CASSRGGGYEQYF	TGTGCCAGCAGCCGAGGGGGGGGTTACGAGCAGTACTTC
TRBJ2-2	TRBV6-5	NA	TRBD2	CATTSGGEPRKLFF	TGTGCCACTACTAGCGGGGGGGAACCGCGGAAGCTGTTTTTT
TRBJ2-3	TRBV12-5	once	NA	CASGRDSSGDTQYF	TGTGCTAGTGGTCGCGACAGCTCAGGAGATACGCAGTATTTT